This T cell receptor beta chain was captured by sequencing in a study of blood T cell repertoires in COVID-19. Germline V CDR1 and CDR2: MNHNY, SVGAGI (reference sequence). The CDR3 sequence is 16 residues long. Trimming at V came to 6 bases and at J to 2 bases, leaving 10 bases not matched to a gene. Authors' methods: Estimates of nucleated cell counts were drawn from the amplification of reference gene primers. Only in-frame clones appear in the TCRdb table, and some are missing; sequencing was by immunoSEQ multiplex PCR. For V, J and clone size, that table is used; D and trimming come from the DNA. The sample records tens of thousands of clones, around nine tenths being singletons.

The rearrangement joins TRBV6-6 to TRBJ1-2, with 9 bases matching TRBD1. This clonotype was obtained from a man in his forties or fifties with acute or convalescent COVID-19. The sequenced sample consisted of peripheral blood. The CDR3 nucleotides read TGTGCCAGCAGCGCTCAACTGGGACAGGGAAACTATGGCTACACCTTC. It specifies CASSAQLGQGNYGYTF.